This T cell receptor (beta chain) was identified during a study of identical twins. Regarding the study as a whole: Among monozygotic twins, out-of-frame TCR alpha sharing exceeded what models predicted. Among beta out-of-frame sequences, excess sharing between twins appeared weaker.

TCRdb called the 5' RACE reads again in MiXCR, with one record for every CDR3 protein. The sample includes a few hundred thousand distinct CDR3 sequences, around a tenth of them seen just once. V was pared by 5 bases and J by 6 bases, with 9 bases of the junction left unmatched. CDR3 size: 14 residues. Details on this clonotype: Its antigen is as yet unknown.

This sample was also put to use in a study of yellow fever vaccine responses in identical twins.

The chain links TRBV12-3 or TRBV12-4 to TRBJ1-2, with 7 nucleotides matching TRBD1. Sequencing was carried out using PBMCs. The sequence was collected from a woman aged 18-30 years in good health. This chain's CDR3 is CASSAQTGLDGYTF. The CDR3, as DNA: TGTGCCAGCAGTGCCCAGACAGGGTTAGATGGCTACACCTTC.